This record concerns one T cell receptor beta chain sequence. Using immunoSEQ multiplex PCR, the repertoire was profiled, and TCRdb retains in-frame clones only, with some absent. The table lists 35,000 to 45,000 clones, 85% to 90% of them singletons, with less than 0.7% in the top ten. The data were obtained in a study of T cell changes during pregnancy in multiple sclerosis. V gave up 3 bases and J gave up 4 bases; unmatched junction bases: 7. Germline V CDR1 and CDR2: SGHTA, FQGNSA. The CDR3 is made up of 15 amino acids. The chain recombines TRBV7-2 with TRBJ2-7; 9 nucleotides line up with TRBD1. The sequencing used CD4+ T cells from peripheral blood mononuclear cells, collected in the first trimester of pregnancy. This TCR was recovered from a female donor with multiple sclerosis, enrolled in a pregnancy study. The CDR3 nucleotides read TGTGCCAGCAGCTTCACCCGACAGGGGGGATACGAGCAGTACTTC. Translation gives CASSFTRQGGYEQYF.